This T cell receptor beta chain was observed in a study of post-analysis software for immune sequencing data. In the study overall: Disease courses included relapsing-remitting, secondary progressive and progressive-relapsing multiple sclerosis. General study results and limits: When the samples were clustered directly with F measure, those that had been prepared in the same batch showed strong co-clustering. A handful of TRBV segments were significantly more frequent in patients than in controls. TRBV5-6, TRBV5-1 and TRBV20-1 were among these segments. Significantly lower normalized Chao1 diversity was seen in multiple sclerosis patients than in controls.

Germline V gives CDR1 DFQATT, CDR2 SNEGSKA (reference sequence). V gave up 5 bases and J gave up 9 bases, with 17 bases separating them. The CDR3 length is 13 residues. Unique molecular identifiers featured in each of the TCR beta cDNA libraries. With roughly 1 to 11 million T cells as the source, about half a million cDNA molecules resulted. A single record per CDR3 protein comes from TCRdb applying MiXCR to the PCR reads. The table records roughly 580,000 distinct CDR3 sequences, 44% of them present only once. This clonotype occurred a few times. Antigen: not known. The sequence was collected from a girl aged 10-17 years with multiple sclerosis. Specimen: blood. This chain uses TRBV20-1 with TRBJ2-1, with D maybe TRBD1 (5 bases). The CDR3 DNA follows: TGCAGTGCTGGCCCTGACACCGACAGTGAGCAGTTCTTC. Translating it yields CSAGPDTDSEQFF.